This TCR beta chain was identified in a study of response to subunit inactivated influenza vaccine. Study-level points and caveats: There was a suggestion from the authors that each seasonal influenza vaccination recruits few new T cells.

In regard to this clonotype: What it binds is unknown.

The CDR3 has 11 amino acids. Looked up from germline, CDR1 is MNHEY and CDR2 is SVGEGT. V shed 6 bases and J shed 7 bases, with 7 bases lying between them. TCRdb used MiXCR to reprocess the RT-PCR reads, holding one entry per CDR3 protein. The table has roughly 710,000 distinct CDR3 sequences, around 15% seen once; the top ten hold 6% to 9.5%. This sequence originates from a middle-aged man who received an inactivated influenza vaccine. The V and J genes are TRBV6-2 or TRBV6-3 and TRBJ2-1; D ambiguous. The sample was PBMCs from blood, taken around 14 days before vaccination. In DNA form, the CDR3 reads TGTGCCAGCAGGGGAATTAATGAGCAGTTCTTC. It translates to CASRGINEQFF.